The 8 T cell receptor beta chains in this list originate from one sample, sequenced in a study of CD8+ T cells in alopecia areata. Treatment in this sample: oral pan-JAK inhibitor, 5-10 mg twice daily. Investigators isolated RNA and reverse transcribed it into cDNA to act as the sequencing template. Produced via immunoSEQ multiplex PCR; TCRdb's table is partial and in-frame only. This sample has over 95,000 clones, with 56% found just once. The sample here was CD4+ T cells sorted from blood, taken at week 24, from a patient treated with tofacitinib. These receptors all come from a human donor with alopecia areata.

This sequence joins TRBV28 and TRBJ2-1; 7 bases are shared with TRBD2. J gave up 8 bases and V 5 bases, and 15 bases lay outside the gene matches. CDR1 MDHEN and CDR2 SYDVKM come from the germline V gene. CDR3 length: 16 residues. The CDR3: CASSTEGQGGYHEQFF. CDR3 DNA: TGTGCCAGCAGTACAGAGGGGCAGGGAGGGTACCATGAGCAGTTCTTC.

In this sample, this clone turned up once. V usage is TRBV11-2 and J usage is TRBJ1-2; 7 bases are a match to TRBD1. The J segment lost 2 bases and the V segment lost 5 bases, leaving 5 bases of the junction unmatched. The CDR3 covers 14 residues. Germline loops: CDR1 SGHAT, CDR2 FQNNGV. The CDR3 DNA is TGTGCCAGCAGCAGCGGGACAGCGAACTATGGCTACACCTTC. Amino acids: CASSSGTANYGYTF.

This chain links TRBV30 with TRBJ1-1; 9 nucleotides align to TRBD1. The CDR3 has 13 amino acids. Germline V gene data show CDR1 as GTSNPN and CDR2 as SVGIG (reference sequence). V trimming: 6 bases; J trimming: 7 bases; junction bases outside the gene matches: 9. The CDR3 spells CACGDREFGEAFF. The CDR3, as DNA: TGTGCCTGCGGGGACAGGGAATTTGGTGAAGCTTTCTTT. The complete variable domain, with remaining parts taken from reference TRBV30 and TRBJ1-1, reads SQTIHQWPATLVQPVGSPLSLECTVEGTSNPNLYWYRQAAGRGLQLLFYSVGIGQISSEVPQNLSASRPQDRQFILSSKKLLLSDSGFYLCACGDREFGEAFFGQGTRLTVV.

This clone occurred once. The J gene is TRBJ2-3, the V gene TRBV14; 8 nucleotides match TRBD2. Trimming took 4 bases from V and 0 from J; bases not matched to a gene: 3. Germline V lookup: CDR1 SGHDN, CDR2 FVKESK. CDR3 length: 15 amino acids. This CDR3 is CASSRTSGSTDTQYF. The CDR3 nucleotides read TGTGCCAGCAGCCGTACTAGCGGTAGCACAGATACGCAGTATTTT.

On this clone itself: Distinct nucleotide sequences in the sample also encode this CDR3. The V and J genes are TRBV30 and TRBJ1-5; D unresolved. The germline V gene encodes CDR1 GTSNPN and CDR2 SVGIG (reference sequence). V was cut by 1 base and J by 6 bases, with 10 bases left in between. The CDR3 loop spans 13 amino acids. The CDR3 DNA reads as TGTGCCTGGAGTGCCGGAGGGTTTCAGCCCCAGCATTTT. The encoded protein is CAWSAGGFQPQHF.

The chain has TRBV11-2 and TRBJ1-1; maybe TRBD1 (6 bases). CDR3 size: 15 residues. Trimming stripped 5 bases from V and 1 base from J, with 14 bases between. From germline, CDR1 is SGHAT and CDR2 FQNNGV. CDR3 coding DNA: TGTGCCAGCAGCATCAGGGGAGGGAAGAACACTGAAGCTTTCTTT. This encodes CASSIRGGKNTEAFF.

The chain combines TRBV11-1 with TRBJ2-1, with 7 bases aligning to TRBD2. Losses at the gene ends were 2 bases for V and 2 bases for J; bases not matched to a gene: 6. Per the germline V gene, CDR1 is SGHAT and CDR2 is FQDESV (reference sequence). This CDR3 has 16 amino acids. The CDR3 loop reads CASSLRGGTTYNEQFF. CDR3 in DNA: TGTGCCAGCAGCTTACGCGGGGGAACCACCTACAATGAGCAGTTCTTC.

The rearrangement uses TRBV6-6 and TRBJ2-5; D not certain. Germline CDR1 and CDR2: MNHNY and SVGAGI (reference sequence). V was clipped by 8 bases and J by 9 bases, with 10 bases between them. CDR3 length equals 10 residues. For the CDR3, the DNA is TGTGCCAGCGGACCACCGGCCCAGTACTTC. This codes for CASGPPAQYF.